These T cell receptor beta chains were read from a single sample in a study of OX40 agonist ivuxolimab in advanced cancers. Repertoires were generated with immunoSEQ multiplex PCR, while TCRdb's copy carries only in-frame clones and drops some. The sample carries about 54,000 clones, 84% recorded once. The sample was CD4+ or CD8+ T cells sorted from blood, taken in a trial of the OX40 agonist ivuxolimab. The source is an adult with an advanced solid tumor such as melanoma, head and neck, liver or kidney cancer. The CDR3 runs from the conserved cysteine through the conserved F or W. The D gene is left open where the match is weak. Only part of the rows carry a size: once, few, many, or a class if the clone is expanded.

abundance,j_gene,v_gene,d_gene,CDR3aa,CDR3nt
-,TRBJ2-7,TRBV12-5,-,CASGLGQGMDEQYF,TGTGCTAGTGGTTTGGGGCAGGGGATGGACGAGCAGTACTTC
-,TRBJ1-5,TRBV11-2,TRBD1,CASSRTGHNQPQHF,TGTGCCAGCAGCCGGACAGGGCACAATCAGCCCCAGCATTTT
-,TRBJ2-3,TRBV7-2,TRBD1,CASSPQSGTGDTQYF,TGTGCCAGCAGCCCTCAAAGCGGGACAGGGGATACGCAGTATTTT
-,TRBJ2-3,TRBV2,TRBD1,CASAIGQGWSTDTQYF,TGTGCCAGCGCGATAGGACAGGGATGGAGCACAGATACGCAGTATTTT
-,TRBJ1-1,TRBV7-2,-,CASGFRGNTEAFF,TGTGCCAGCGGGTTCAGGGGGAACACTGAAGCTTTCTTT
-,TRBJ2-2,TRBV5-1,TRBD2,CASSLASGDTGELFF,TGCGCCAGCAGCTTGGCTAGCGGGGACACCGGGGAGCTGTTTTTT
once,TRBJ1-5,TRBV6-6,-,CASRREEQPQHF,TGTGCCAGCAGAAGGGAGGAACAGCCCCAGCATTTT
-,TRBJ1-5,TRBV4-3,-,CASSQDIQGDQPQHF,TGCGCCAGCAGCCAAGATATACAGGGCGATCAGCCCCAGCATTTT
-,TRBJ2-2,TRBV4-3,-,CASSQGYPTGELFF,TGCGCCAGCAGCCAAGGGTACCCCACCGGGGAGCTGTTTTTT
once,TRBJ2-2,TRBV5-4,-,CASSLGVGVAAGELFF,TGTGCCAGCAGCTTGGGGGTTGGGGTTGCAGCCGGGGAGCTGTTTTTT
-,TRBJ1-2,TRBV4-3,-,CASSQALDYGYTF,TGCGCCAGCAGCCAAGCTCTCGACTATGGCTACACCTTC
-,TRBJ2-2,TRBV9,TRBD2,CASQREVNTGELFF,TGTGCCAGCCAGCGGGAGGTAAACACCGGGGAGCTGTTTTTT
-,TRBJ2-5,TRBV20-1,-,CSARDGAAQYF,TGCAGTGCGAGGGACGGTGCGGCCCAGTACTTC
-,TRBJ2-7,TRBV7-2,TRBD2,CASSLAGSHYEQYF,TGTGCCAGCAGCCTAGCGGGGTCCCACTACGAGCAGTACTTC
-,TRBJ2-1,TRBV6-1,-,CASSELKAYNEQFF,TGTGCCAGCAGTGAGCTTAAGGCGTACAATGAGCAGTTCTTC
-,TRBJ2-7,TRBV6-1,-,CASSASGSTKGQYF,TGTGCCAGCAGTGCCAGCGGCTCTACCAAAGGGCAGTACTTC
-,TRBJ2-1,TRBV9,-,CASSRNREGEQFF,TGTGCCAGCAGCAGAAACAGGGAAGGAGAGCAGTTCTTC
-,TRBJ1-1,TRBV28,-,CASSPVGAPTEAFF,TGTGCCAGCAGTCCCGTCGGCGCGCCCACTGAAGCTTTCTTT
few,TRBJ2-7,TRBV7-9,-,CASTQRGEYEQYF,TGTGCCAGCACCCAGAGGGGGGAATACGAGCAGTACTTC
-,TRBJ1-1,TRBV25-1,-,CASSEAGTPNTEAFF,TGTGCCAGCAGCGAAGCCGGGACCCCTAACACTGAAGCTTTCTTT
-,TRBJ1-1,TRBV30,-,CAWTEPGIDIEAFF,TGTGCCTGGACCGAGCCGGGGATTGACATTGAAGCTTTCTTT
-,TRBJ2-7,TRBV2,TRBD1,CASSEDRGQGALEQYF,TGTGCCAGCAGTGAAGATAGGGGACAGGGGGCTCTCGAGCAGTACTTC
few,TRBJ2-7,TRBV5-1,-,CASSLNPREQYF,TGCGCCAGCAGCTTAAATCCCAGGGAGCAGTACTTC
few,TRBJ2-7,TRBV20-1,-,CSARENYEQYF,TGCAGTGCTAGAGAAAACTACGAGCAGTACTTC
-,TRBJ1-2,TRBV19,-,CASSTRPRGAEEGYTF,TGTGCCAGTAGTACGCGTCCCCGGGGGGCCGAAGAAGGCTACACCTTC
-,TRBJ2-1,TRBV18,TRBD2,CASSLESGTSGINEQFF,TGTGCCAGCTCACTAGAATCCGGGACTAGCGGGATTAATGAGCAGTTCTTC
-,TRBJ1-1,TRBV6-5,-,CASSYGTEAFF,TGTGCCAGCAGTTATGGCACTGAAGCTTTCTTT
-,TRBJ1-5,TRBV28,TRBD1,CASVKVQGVDQPQHF,TGTGCCAGCGTTAAGGTCCAGGGGGTCGATCAGCCCCAGCATTTT
-,TRBJ2-7,TRBV5-1,-,CASSLAQGGTYEQYF,TGCGCCAGCAGCTTGGCCCAGGGGGGCACCTACGAGCAGTACTTC
-,TRBJ1-5,TRBV7-9,-,CASSLASGYSNQPQHF,TGTGCCAGCAGCTTAGCGTCAGGGTATAGCAATCAGCCCCAGCATTTT
-,TRBJ2-2,TRBV28,-,CASSLGGGYGELFF,TGTGCCAGCAGTTTGGGTGGGGGTTACGGGGAGCTGTTTTTT
-,TRBJ2-1,TRBV6-1,TRBD1,CASRPDREGVNEQFF,TGTGCCAGCAGGCCAGACAGGGAAGGCGTCAATGAGCAGTTCTTC
few,TRBJ1-2,TRBV6-5,-,CASSPGSNYGYTF,TGTGCCAGCAGCCCCGGTTCCAACTATGGCTACACCTTC
-,TRBJ2-6,TRBV19,-,CASSVRGVGGSGANVLTF,TGTGCCAGTAGTGTACGTGGAGTGGGGGGCTCTGGGGCCAACGTCCTGACTTTC
once,TRBJ2-6,TRBV28,TRBD1,CASSPYETGTVLTF,TGTGCCAGCAGTCCCTATGAGACAGGGACCGTCCTGACTTTC
-,TRBJ2-7,TRBV7-9,TRBD1,CASSPTGAGYEQYF,TGTGCCAGCAGCCCGACAGGGGCGGGTTACGAGCAGTACTTT
once,TRBJ1-2,TRBV19,-,CASRERANYGYTF,TGTGCCAGTAGGGAGCGAGCTAACTATGGCTACACCTTC
-,TRBJ1-1,TRBV5-5,TRBD1,CASSPGTEPLNTEAFF,TGTGCCAGCAGCCCCGGGACAGAACCGTTGAACACTGAAGCTTTCTTT
-,TRBJ2-1,TRBV5-6,-,CASSRVQGRNEQFF,TGTGCCAGCAGCCGAGTACAGGGGAGGAATGAGCAGTTCTTC
-,TRBJ2-3,TRBV19,-,CASTLGREDTQYF,TGTGCCAGTACCCTGGGCAGGGAAGATACGCAGTATTTT